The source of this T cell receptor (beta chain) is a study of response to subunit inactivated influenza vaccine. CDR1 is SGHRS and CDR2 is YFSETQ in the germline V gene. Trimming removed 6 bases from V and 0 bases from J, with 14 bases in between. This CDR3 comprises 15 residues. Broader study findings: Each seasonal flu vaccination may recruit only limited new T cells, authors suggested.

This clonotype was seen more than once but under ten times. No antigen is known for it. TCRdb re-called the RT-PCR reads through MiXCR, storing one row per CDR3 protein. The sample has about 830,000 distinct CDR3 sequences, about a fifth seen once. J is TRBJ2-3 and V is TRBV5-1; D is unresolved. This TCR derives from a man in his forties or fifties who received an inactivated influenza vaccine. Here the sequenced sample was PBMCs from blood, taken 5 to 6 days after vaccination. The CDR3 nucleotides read TGCGCCAGCAATTTGGGGTCCCCTAGCACAGATACGCAGTATTTT. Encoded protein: CASNLGSPSTDTQYF.